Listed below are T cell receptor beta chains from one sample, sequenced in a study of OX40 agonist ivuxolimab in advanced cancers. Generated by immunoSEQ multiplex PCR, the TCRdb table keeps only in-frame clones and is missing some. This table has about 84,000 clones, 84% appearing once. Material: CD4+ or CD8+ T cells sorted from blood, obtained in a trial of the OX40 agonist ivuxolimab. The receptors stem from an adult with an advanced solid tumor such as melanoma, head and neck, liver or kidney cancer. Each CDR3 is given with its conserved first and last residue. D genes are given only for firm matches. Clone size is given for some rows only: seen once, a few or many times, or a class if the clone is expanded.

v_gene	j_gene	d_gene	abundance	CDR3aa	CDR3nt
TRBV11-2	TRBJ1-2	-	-	CASSLTGKARRNYGYTF	TGTGCCAGCAGCTTAACAGGGAAAGCTCGCCGAAACTATGGCTACACCTTC
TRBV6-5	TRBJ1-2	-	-	CASSYVPESYGYTF	TGTGCCAGCAGTTACGTCCCGGAATCCTATGGCTACACCTTC
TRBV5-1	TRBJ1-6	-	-	CASTRDGTNSPLHF	TGCGCCAGCACCCGGGACGGGACTAATTCACCCCTCCACTTT
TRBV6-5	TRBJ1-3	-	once	CASRSNLGRGNTIYF	TGTGCCAGCAGGTCCAACTTAGGGAGAGGAAACACCATATATTTT
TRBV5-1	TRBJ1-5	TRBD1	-	CASSLEGGQNQPQHF	TGCGCCAGCAGCTTGGAAGGGGGACAGAATCAGCCCCAGCATTTT
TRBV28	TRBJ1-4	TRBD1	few	CASSSDRRKLFF	TGTGCCAGCAGTTCGGACAGGAGGAAACTGTTTTTT
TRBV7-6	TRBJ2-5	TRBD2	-	CASSLARGERETQYF	TGTGCCAGCAGCTTAGCGCGGGGGGAGCGAGAGACCCAGTACTTC
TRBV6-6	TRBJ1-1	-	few	CASSYSPTMNTEAFF	TGTGCCAGCAGTTACTCCCCAACAATGAACACTGAAGCTTTCTTT
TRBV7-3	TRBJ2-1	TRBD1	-	CASSLQGALTNEQFF	TGTGCCAGCAGCTTGCAGGGGGCGCTAACCAATGAGCAGTTCTTC
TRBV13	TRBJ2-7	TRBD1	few	CASSSDDRGQGEQYF	TGTGCCAGCAGCTCGGACGACAGGGGGCAGGGGGAGCAGTACTTC
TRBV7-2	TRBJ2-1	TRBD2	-	CASSFSGGPYNEQFF	TGTGCCAGCAGCTTCAGCGGGGGGCCTTACAATGAGCAGTTCTTC
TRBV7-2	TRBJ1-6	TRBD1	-	CASSSGTGMNSPLHF	TGTGCCAGCAGCTCCGGGACAGGGATGAATTCACCCCTCCACTTT
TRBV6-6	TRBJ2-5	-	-	CASSYYGDGETQYF	TGTGCCAGCAGTTACTACGGGGATGGAGAGACCCAGTACTTC
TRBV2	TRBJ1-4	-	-	CASRAGVPNEKLFF	TGTGCCAGCAGGGCAGGGGTCCCTAATGAAAAACTGTTTTTT
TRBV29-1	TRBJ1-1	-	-	CSVCTTVNTEAFF	TGCAGCGTATGCACTACAGTGAACACTGAAGCTTTCTTT
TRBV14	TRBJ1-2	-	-	CASSPRGGIYGYTF	TGTGCCAGCAGCCCAAGGGGAGGGATCTATGGCTACACCTTC
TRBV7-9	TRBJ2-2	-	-	CASSPTRTNTGELFF	TGTGCCAGCAGCCCCACGCGGACGAACACCGGGGAGCTGTTTTTT
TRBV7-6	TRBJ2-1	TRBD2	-	CASSFTGRGVYNEQFF	TGTGCCAGCAGCTTCACAGGGCGGGGGGTCTACAATGAGCAGTTCTTC
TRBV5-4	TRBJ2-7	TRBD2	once	CASGGGGGSYEQYF	TGTGCCAGCGGTGGTGGCGGGGGCTCCTACGAGCAGTACTTC
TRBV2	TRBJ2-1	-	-	CASSGDVSYNEQFF	TGTGCCAGCAGTGGGGACGTCTCCTACAATGAGCAGTTCTTC
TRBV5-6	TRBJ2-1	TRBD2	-	CASSVGLAGGHNEQFF	TGTGCCAGCAGCGTAGGACTAGCGGGGGGCCACAATGAGCAGTTCTTC
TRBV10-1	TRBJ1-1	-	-	CASSDSGLNTEAFF	TGCGCCAGCAGCGACTCTGGATTAAACACTGAAGCTTTCTTT